The 30 T cell receptor beta chains below were found in one sample sequenced in a study of cytomegalovirus exposure and HLA in healthy donors. PCR primers comprised 60 Vbeta and 13 Jbeta primers. Using immunoSEQ multiplex PCR, the repertoire was profiled, and TCRdb retains in-frame clones only, with some absent. The sample includes roughly 200,000 clones, around 73% seen only once; the top ten take less than 3%. The material sequenced was PBMCs. The receptors were gathered from a woman younger than 45 in good health and CMV-seronegative.

V usage is TRBV9 and J usage is TRBJ2-3; no definite D call. V shed 0 bases and J shed 3 bases, with 8 bases lying between them. CDR3 length equals 14 residues. Germline lookup yields CDR1 SGDLS and CDR2 YYNGEE. Written as DNA, the CDR3 is TGTGCCAGCAGCGTAGGGAGTCCGACAGATACGCAGTATTTT. Amino acids: CASSVGSPTDTQYF. Combining the CDR3 with reference TRBV9 and TRBJ2-3 gives the whole variable domain DSGVTQTPKHLITATGQRVTLRCSPRSGDLSVYWYQQSLDQGLQFLIQYYNGEERAKGNILERFSAQQFPDLHSELNLSSLELGDSALYFCASSVGSPTDTQYFGPGTRLTVL.

The rearrangement links TRBV6-4 to TRBJ2-2; D is ambiguous. The CDR3 extends over 16 amino acids. Trimming removed 3 bases from V and 0 bases from J, with 11 bases in between. Per the germline V gene, CDR1 is MRHNA and CDR2 is SNTAGT. The CDR3: CASSERATSNTGELFF. CDR3 coding DNA: TGTGCCAGCAGTGAACGCGCCACGTCGAACACCGGGGAGCTGTTTTTT.

J is TRBJ2-1 and V is TRBV15; no reliable D call. Germline lookup yields CDR1 LNHNV and CDR2 YYDKDF (reference sequence). V was trimmed by 5 bases and J by 0 bases, leaving 8 bases between them. CDR3 size: 14 residues. CDR3 loop: CATSPMSSYNEQFF. The CDR3 DNA reads TGTGCCACCAGCCCGATGAGCTCCTACAATGAGCAGTTCTTC.

V usage is TRBV20-1 and J usage is TRBJ2-3; D gene ambiguous. Per the germline V gene, CDR1 is DFQATT and CDR2 is SNEGSKA (reference sequence). V lost 5 bases and J lost 5, with 8 bases in between. This CDR3 region has 11 residues. The CDR3 nucleotides are TGCAGTGCTGACTTTGGAGATACGCAGTATTTT. Protein sequence: CSADFGDTQYF.

This clone was detected only a few times. The rearrangement links TRBV13 to TRBJ1-3, with 10 positions matching TRBD1. Germline V lookup: CDR1 PRHDT, CDR2 FYEKMQ (reference sequence). CDR3 length: 16 residues. With 4 bases clipped from V and 4 bases from J, the junction kept 7 bases outside the gene matches. CDR3 sequence: CASSSGTGVEGNTIYF. Written as DNA, the CDR3 is TGTGCCAGCAGCTCCGGGACAGGGGTTGAGGGAAACACCATATATTTT. Filled out from reference TRBV13 and TRBJ1-3, the complete variable domain reads AAGVIQSPRHLIKEKRETATLKCYPIPRHDTVYWYQQGPGQDPQFLISFYEKMQSDKGSIPDRFSAQQFSDYHSELNMSSLELGDSALYFCASSSGTGVEGNTIYFGEGSWLTVV.

This clone was found a few times. This chain connects TRBV28 to TRBJ2-1; 7 nucleotides line up with TRBD1. Germline V gene data show CDR1 as MDHEN and CDR2 as SYDVKM. J was trimmed by 7 bases and V by 6 bases; bases with no gene match: 15. The CDR3 extends over 16 amino acids. The CDR3 is CASRFITGALVNEQFF. The CDR3 DNA is TGTGCCAGCAGATTCATAACAGGGGCCTTGGTGAATGAGCAGTTCTTC.

Only a few counts were recorded for this clone. The chain has TRBV4-1 and TRBJ1-5; D perhaps matches TRBD1 (5 bases). V lost 2 bases, J lost 1 base, and 9 bases lay in between. This CDR3 has 15 amino acids. CDR1 and CDR2 from the germline V gene are MGHRA and YSYEKL. The CDR3 loop reads CASSQSDSSNQPQHF. CDR3 DNA sequence: TGCGCCAGCAGCCAATCAGACAGCAGCAATCAGCCCCAGCATTTT.

This clone was counted between two and nine times. The chain links TRBV9 to TRBJ1-1, with D unresolved. Trimming shortened V by 3 bases and J by 0 bases, and 6 bases separated the two germline ends. Germline CDR1 reads SGDLS; CDR2 reads YYNGEE. The CDR3 spans 13 residues. Written as DNA, the CDR3 is TGTGCCAGCAGCGCGGGGTTGAACACTGAAGCTTTCTTT. Its protein is CASSAGLNTEAFF.

The sample holds one count of this clone. The chain carries TRBV6-6 and TRBJ2-1, with D hard to call. CDR1 is MNHNY, CDR2 SVGAGI, per germline (reference sequence). V was pared by 5 bases and J by 8 bases, with 19 bases between. This CDR3 is built from 15 residues. This chain's CDR3 is CASSRRLVSRDEQFF. CDR3 sequence (DNA): TGTGCCAGCAGTCGACGACTGGTGTCACGGGATGAGCAGTTCTTC.

This CDR3 is CASSGDFRLSGNTIYF. The CDR3, as DNA: TGTGCCAGCAGCGGTGATTTTCGGTTGTCTGGAAACACCATATATTTT. This chain uses TRBV9 with TRBJ1-3; D gene unclear. The length of the CDR3 is 16 residues. Germline CDR1 is SGDLS and CDR2 is YYNGEE. Trimming stripped 3 bases from V and 1 base from J, with 14 bases between.

The J gene is TRBJ2-3, the V gene TRBV6-4; weak D call: TRBD2 (6 bases). Trimming shortened V by 6 bases and J by 0 bases, and 13 bases separated the two germline ends. This CDR3 spans 15 amino acids. Germline CDR1 and CDR2: MRHNA and SNTAGT. The CDR3 DNA sequence: TGTGCCAGCAGCACGTACGCGGGAAGCACAGATACGCAGTATTTT. As protein: CASSTYAGSTDTQYF.

This chain joins TRBV18 and TRBJ1-1; TRBD1 might be the D (6 bases). From germline, CDR1 is KGHSH and CDR2 LQKENI. CDR3 length equals 17 residues. V was cut by 3 bases and J by 3 bases, with 20 bases left in between. Here the CDR3 reads CASSPSLGTGKYTEAFF. As DNA, the CDR3 is TGTGCCAGCTCACCGTCCCTCGGCACAGGGAAATACACTGAAGCTTTCTTT.

The genes are TRBV27 and TRBJ2-7; the match to TRBD1 covers 9 bases. Germline loops: CDR1 MNHEY, CDR2 SMNVEV (reference sequence). The J segment lost 3 bases and the V segment lost 2 bases, leaving 11 bases of the junction unmatched. This CDR3 has 17 amino acids. The chain's CDR3 is CASSLGGGTGTYYEQYF. CDR3 in DNA: TGTGCCAGCAGTTTAGGGGGCGGGACAGGGACTTACTACGAGCAGTACTTC.

The chain links TRBV19 to TRBJ2-1; 7 bases fit TRBD2. After removal of 0 bases from V and 2 bases from J, the junction contained 10 bases not matched to a gene. The CDR3 consists of 18 residues. CDR1 and CDR2 from the germline V gene are LNHDA and SQIVND (reference sequence). CDR3 DNA: TGTGCCAGTAGTATAGAGGCGGGAGAAGAAAAAACCTACAATGAGCAGTTCTTC. Translated: CASSIEAGEEKTYNEQFF.

J is TRBJ1-1 and V is TRBV23-1; TRBD1 might be the D (6 bases). TRBV23-1 carries the ORF label, with uncertain function. Trimming removed 7 bases at V and 4 bases at J, with 10 bases between. The CDR3 has 12 residues. The CDR3 loop reads CASIQGCTEAFF. For the CDR3, the DNA is TGCGCCAGCATACAGGGTTGCACTGAAGCTTTCTTT.

V usage is TRBV9 and J usage is TRBJ1-4; a possible D gene is TRBD1 (5 bases). Trimming took off 7 bases at V and 8 bases at J, with 21 bases between the two ends. Germline V gene lookup returns CDR1 SGDLS and CDR2 YYNGEE. The CDR3 extends over 15 amino acids. The CDR3 reads CASGGLSGVMEKLFF. The DNA for the CDR3 is TGTGCCAGCGGGGGTTTATCGGGGGTCATGGAAAAACTGTTTTTT.

A few counts support this clone. CDR3 DNA: TGCGCCAGCAGCCAAGATGCTAGCGGGGGTTTTACAGATACGCAGTATTTT. Translation gives CASSQDASGGFTDTQYF. The chain couples TRBV4-1 to TRBJ2-3; 10 nucleotides agree with TRBD2. The CDR3 spans 17 residues. V dropped 0 bases and J dropped 3; count of bases not matched to a gene: 6. Germline V gene data show CDR1 as MGHRA and CDR2 as YSYEKL.

The J gene is TRBJ2-1, the V gene TRBV6-5, with TRBD2 matching 7 bases. Looked up from germline, CDR1 is MNHEY and CDR2 is SVGAGI. Trimming at V came to 2 bases and at J to 5 bases, leaving 3 bases not matched to a gene. The CDR3 contains 14 residues. CDR3 coding DNA: TGTGCCAGCAGTTACAGGGAGGGAGACAATGAGCAGTTCTTC. This sequence encodes CASSYREGDNEQFF.

This rearrangement joins TRBV7-2 to TRBJ2-7; 8 positions agree with TRBD1. Looked up from germline, CDR1 is SGHTA and CDR2 is FQGNSA. The CDR3 has 16 amino acids. V shed 5 bases, J shed 4 bases, and the junction held 13 bases outside the gene matches. The CDR3 DNA is TGTGCCAGCAGCCCCCCGGACAGGGCCCCCCTTTACGAGCAGTACTTC. Amino acids: CASSPPDRAPLYEQYF.

The chain is built from TRBV12-5 and TRBJ1-5; a weak D match, TRBD1 (5 bases). Germline V lookup: CDR1 LGHNT, CDR2 FRNRAP. The CDR3 is made up of 12 amino acids. The V gene lost 6 bases and the J gene lost 5 bases, with 8 bases spanning the gap. The CDR3 sequence: CASGLQDQPQHF. CDR3 in DNA: TGTGCTAGTGGCCTACAGGATCAGCCCCAGCATTTT.

The V gene is TRBV2, the J gene TRBJ2-7; the D gene is possibly TRBD1 (5 bases). Trimming shortened V by 7 bases and J by 6 bases, and 19 bases separated the two germline ends. CDR1 is SNHLY, CDR2 FYNNEI, per germline. This CDR3 is built from 14 residues. CDR3 amino acids: CASMPNSGLGEQYF. The CDR3 nucleotides read TGTGCCAGCATGCCCAATTCAGGGCTTGGCGAGCAGTACTTC.

V is TRBV4-2 and J is TRBJ2-3; 10 nucleotides agree with TRBD2. There are 16 residues in the CDR3. V was clipped by 0 bases and J by 5 bases; unmatched bases: 5. Germline V CDR1 and CDR2: LGHNA, YNFKEQ. DNA of the CDR3: TGTGCCAGCAGCCAAGAAATAGCGGGAGGCCTAGATACGCAGTATTTT. It translates to CASSQEIAGGLDTQYF.

CDR3 loop: CASSRTSNTGELFF. The CDR3 coding sequence is TGTGCCAGTAGTAGGACTTCTAACACCGGGGAGCTGTTTTTT. The rearrangement uses TRBV19 and TRBJ2-2; a weak D match, TRBD2 (5 bases). Germline CDR1 LNHDA, CDR2 SQIVND (reference sequence). V lost 4 bases to trimming and J lost 2 bases, with 8 bases between them. The CDR3 contains 14 residues.

This clone was detected only a few times. The gene calls are TRBV10-3 and TRBJ2-3; tentatively, D is TRBD2 (6 bases). CDR1 and CDR2 from the germline V gene are ENHRY and SYGVKD. This CDR3 is built from 15 residues. V was trimmed by 2 bases and J by 3 bases, leaving 12 bases between them. CDR3 in DNA: TGTGCCATCAGTGAGATGGGCGGGAAAACAGATACGCAGTATTTT. The encoded protein is CAISEMGGKTDTQYF.

The CDR3 loop reads CASSQDGGNLGAFF. CDR3 nucleotide sequence: TGCGCCAGCAGCCAAGATGGCGGAAATCTTGGAGCTTTCTTT. The chain couples TRBV4-1 to TRBJ1-1; D is ambiguous. V lost 0 bases to trimming and J lost 10 bases, with 15 bases between them. From germline, CDR1 is MGHRA and CDR2 YSYEKL. This CDR3 is 14 amino acids long.

The chain couples TRBV2 to TRBJ2-3; TRBD2 matches 9 bases. Germline-derived CDR1 and CDR2 are SNHLY and FYNNEI. V gave up 5 bases and J gave up 5 bases; unmatched junction bases: 5. This CDR3 has 14 amino acids. The CDR3: CASSLTSGGDTQYF. For the CDR3, the DNA is TGTGCCAGCAGTCTGACTAGCGGCGGAGATACGCAGTATTTT. Full variable domain (rest looked up from reference TRBV2 and TRBJ2-3): EPEVTQTPSHQVTQMGQEVILRCVPISNHLYFYWYRQILGQKVEFLVSFYNNEISEKSEIFDDQFSVERPDGSNFTLKIRSTKLEDSAMYFCASSLTSGGDTQYFGPGTRLTVL.

The J gene is TRBJ2-5, the V gene TRBV18; D possibly corresponds to TRBD1 (6 bases). Germline assignment: CDR1 KGHSH and CDR2 LQKENI. V was shortened by 3 bases and J by 5 bases, with 16 bases between the two germline ends. The CDR3 runs to 15 residues. CDR3 residues: CASSPGTFPSETQYF. Written as DNA, the CDR3 is TGTGCCAGCTCACCCGGGACATTCCCATCGGAGACCCAGTACTTC.

The chain has TRBV19 and TRBJ1-4; maybe TRBD1 (6 bases). V was clipped by 6 bases and J by 4 bases, with 12 bases between them. The germline V gene has CDR1 LNHDA and CDR2 SQIVND (reference sequence). The length of the CDR3 is 14 residues. This chain's CDR3 is CASSLDSLNEKLFF. The CDR3 bases are TGTGCCAGTAGCCTGGACAGCCTTAATGAAAAACTGTTTTTT.

The rearrangement links TRBV25-1 to TRBJ1-1; D is unresolved. CDR1 and CDR2 (germline): MGHDK, SYGVNS. This CDR3 has 14 residues. Trimming shortened V by 5 bases and J by 1 base, and 11 bases separated the two germline ends. The CDR3 nucleotides read TGTGCCAGCAGTTACACCGGGAAGAACACTGAAGCTTTCTTT. The encoded protein is CASSYTGKNTEAFF.

CDR3 residues: CASTPHMNTEAFF. The CDR3 bases are TGTGCCTCCACACCACATATGAACACTGAAGCTTTCTTT. The chain employs TRBV30 and TRBJ1-1; no definite D call. Germline V gene lookup returns CDR1 GTSNPN and CDR2 SVGIG (reference sequence). The CDR3 consists of 13 residues. The V and J ends lost 7 bases and 0 bases respectively, with 12 bases between them.